The clone carrying this T cell receptor (beta chain) was found a few times. Its antigen is still unknown. Version v3.0 of the immunoSEQ assay ran at survey level. Sequencing was directed toward about 35,000-55,000 T-cell genomes in each sample. Sequenced by immunoSEQ multiplex PCR; TCRdb stores in-frame clones only, minus some. The top ten clones hold approximately 6.2% of a sample with some 33,000 clones, roughly 82% of them seen once. The data stem from a study of long-term antiretroviral therapy in people with HIV. Whole-study findings and limits: The repertoire was dominated at all time points by clones expanded before ART.

After removal of 5 bases from V and 2 bases from J, the junction contained 4 bases not matched to a gene. This CDR3 contains 14 residues. Germline CDR1 reads PRHDT; CDR2 reads FYEKMQ (reference sequence). J is TRBJ2-7 and V is TRBV13, with 9 bases identical to TRBD1. The clonotype comes from a man younger than 35 with HIV. Sequencing was performed on unsorted PBMCs, taken 0.6 years after starting antiretroviral therapy. The DNA of the CDR3 is TGTGCCAGCAGCCTAACAGGGGGCCCCTACGAGCAGTACTTC. Its protein is CASSLTGGPYEQYF.